Listed below are T cell receptor beta chains from one sample, sequenced in a study of T cell changes during pregnancy in multiple sclerosis. Generated by immunoSEQ multiplex PCR, the TCRdb table keeps only in-frame clones and is missing some. Of about 53,000 clones listed, around 90% are singletons. The sequences come from CD4+ T cells from peripheral blood mononuclear cells, collected in the third trimester of pregnancy. Source of these receptors: a female donor with multiple sclerosis, enrolled in a pregnancy study. Each CDR3 is given with its conserved first and last residue. Fields, in order: D gene, V gene, clone size, J gene, CDR3 protein, CDR3 DNA. A D gene is named only where the DNA matches it firmly. The listing skips clone size in some rows; elsewhere it reads once, few, many or a size class.

TRBD1	TRBV5-1	-	TRBJ1-5	CASSLGTVSNQPQHF	TGCGCCAGCAGCTTAGGGACAGTTAGCAATCAGCCCCAGCATTTT
TRBD2	TRBV10-3	-	TRBJ2-3	CAITPGLGGTDTQYF	TGTGCCATCACCCCGGGACTAGGAGGCACAGATACGCAGTATTTT
-	TRBV20-1	-	TRBJ1-2	CRVGVNGYTF	TGCAGGGTCGGGGTAAATGGCTACACCTTC
TRBD1	TRBV4-1	-	TRBJ1-5	CASSQAGIVGTGGNQPQHF	TGCGCCAGCAGCCAGGCGGGGATAGTAGGGACAGGGGGCAATCAGCCCCAGCATTTT
-	TRBV7-9	-	TRBJ2-3	CASSLVGEADTQYF	TGTGCCAGCAGCTTAGTGGGGGAGGCAGATACGCAGTATTTT
-	TRBV5-1	-	TRBJ1-2	CASSWRDSNGYTF	TGCGCCAGCAGTTGGAGAGACAGTAATGGCTACACCTTC
TRBD2	TRBV29-1	-	TRBJ2-1	CSVGYGQGLGLAGGQGSYNEQFF	TGCAGCGTTGGATATGGACAGGGGTTGGGTCTAGCGGGGGGGCAGGGGTCCTACAATGAGCAGTTCTTC
-	TRBV18	-	TRBJ1-2	CASSPEELANYGYTF	TGTGCCAGCTCACCAGAGGAGTTAGCTAACTATGGCTACACCTTC
TRBD2	TRBV5-4	-	TRBJ2-3	CASSLRLAGSADTQYF	TGTGCCAGCAGCTTGAGACTAGCGGGGTCCGCAGATACGCAGTATTTT
TRBD1	TRBV6-5	-	TRBJ2-5	CASRVDRDLETQYF	TGTGCCAGCAGGGTAGACAGGGATCTAGAGACCCAGTACTTC
-	TRBV7-9	-	TRBJ1-1	CATRNRRDTNTEAFF	TGTGCCACCAGAAACAGGCGGGATACGAACACTGAAGCTTTCTTT
TRBD1	TRBV5-1	-	TRBJ1-1	CASSLGLGQGATEAFF	TGCGCCAGCAGCTTGGGGTTGGGACAGGGGGCGACTGAAGCTTTCTTT
-	TRBV29-1	-	TRBJ1-6	CSVLEDRNSPLHF	TGCAGCGTGTTAGAGGATCGAAATTCACCCCTCCACTTT
-	TRBV21-1	-	TRBJ1-3	CASSEASGTVSGNTIYF	TGTGCCAGCAGCGAAGCCTCCGGGACAGTCTCTGGAAACACCATATATTTT
TRBD1	TRBV5-6	once	TRBJ1-2	CASSQNLGQAIYGYTF	TGTGCCAGCAGCCAGAATCTCGGACAGGCGATCTATGGCTACACCTTC
-	TRBV14	once	TRBJ1-1	CASSQGRGLNTEAFF	TGTGCCAGCAGCCAAGGAAGGGGCCTAAACACTGAAGCTTTCTTT
-	TRBV21-1	-	TRBJ2-3	CASSRRDKTSSTDTQYF	TGTGCCAGCAGCAGAAGAGACAAAACATCTAGCACAGATACGCAGTATTTT
TRBD2	TRBV7-8	-	TRBJ2-3	CASSLVRPGGVGTDTQYF	TGTGCCAGCAGCTTAGTTCGTCCGGGGGGAGTTGGCACAGATACGCAGTATTTT
TRBD1	TRBV6-5	-	TRBJ1-1	CASSYNRGMTEAFF	TGTGCCAGCAGTTATAACAGGGGAATGACTGAAGCTTTCTTT
TRBD2	TRBV9	-	TRBJ2-3	CASSVLAGVGDTQYF	TGTGCCAGCAGCGTGCTAGCGGGGGTAGGAGATACGCAGTATTTT
-	TRBV9	-	TRBJ2-3	CASAQGLGTDTQYF	TGTGCCAGCGCGCAGGGTTTGGGCACAGATACGCAGTATTTT
-	TRBV7-3	-	TRBJ1-1	CASSLIPPLAAGTMNTEAFF	TGTGCCAGCAGCTTAATCCCCCCCCTCGCCGCGGGTACCATGAACACTGAAGCTTTCTTT
TRBD1	TRBV5-4	-	TRBJ2-7	CASSPPGDRTYEQYF	TGTGCCAGCAGCCCCCCCGGGGACAGGACCTACGAGCAGTACTTC
-	TRBV14	-	TRBJ1-6	CASSQGQANSPLHF	TGTGCCAGCAGCCAAGGGCAGGCGAATTCACCCCTCCACTTT
TRBD2	TRBV9	-	TRBJ2-5	CASSARGTSGTGTQETQYF	TGTGCCAGCAGCGCCAGGGGGACTAGCGGGACCGGGACCCAAGAGACCCAGTACTTC
-	TRBV6-5	-	TRBJ2-7	CASSYSQGGSYEQYF	TGTGCCAGCAGTTACTCACAAGGGGGCTCCTACGAGCAGTACTTC
TRBD1	TRBV18	once	TRBJ1-2	CASSPGTDLSGYTF	TGTGCCAGCTCACCAGGGACAGATCTTTCTGGCTACACCTTC
-	TRBV7-2	once	TRBJ1-5	CASSMQGHNNQPQHF	TGTGCCAGCAGCATGCAGGGACACAACAATCAGCCCCAGCATTTT
TRBD2	TRBV9	-	TRBJ2-3	CASSDGGAISTDTQYF	TGTGCCAGCAGCGACGGGGGGGCTATTAGCACAGATACGCAGTATTTT
TRBD1	TRBV2	-	TRBJ1-3	CASSKILGQGITGNTIYF	TGTGCCAGCAGCAAAATTTTGGGACAGGGAATCACTGGAAACACCATATATTTT
-	TRBV6-5	once	TRBJ1-5	CASSYSSPWGGQPQHF	TGTGCCAGCAGTTACTCGAGCCCCTGGGGGGGTCAGCCCCAGCATTTT
-	TRBV11-1	-	TRBJ1-2	CASSPRLGALGPYGYTF	TGTGCCAGCAGCCCGAGATTGGGAGCCCTGGGCCCCTATGGCTACACCTTC
-	TRBV30	-	TRBJ1-6	CAWRDGDNLNSPLHF	TGTGCCTGGAGGGACGGGGACAACCTTAATTCTCCCCTCCACTTT
-	TRBV5-1	-	TRBJ2-5	CASSLVGGRQETQYF	TGCGCCAGCAGCTTGGTGGGGGGGCGACAAGAGACCCAGTACTTC
-	TRBV11-2	-	TRBJ1-6	CASSLDRNLHF	TGTGCCAGCAGCTTAGACAGGAACCTCCACTTT
-	TRBV11-3	once	TRBJ2-5	CASSLGSGGRETQYF	TGTGCCAGCAGCTTAGGATCAGGGGGGCGAGAGACCCAGTACTTC
TRBD2	TRBV5-4	-	TRBJ2-5	CASSLRGGQETQYF	TGTGCCAGCAGCTTAAGGGGAGGGCAGGAGACCCAGTACTTC
TRBD1	TRBV2	-	TRBJ1-1	CASSEDRVMNTEAFF	TGTGCCAGCAGTGAGGACAGGGTCATGAACACTGAAGCTTTCTTT
-	TRBV30	-	TRBJ1-6	CAWSSPGWNSPLHF	TGTGCCTGGAGTTCCCCCGGGTGGAATTCACCCCTCCACTTT
-	TRBV10-3	once	TRBJ1-1	CAISPSPLGANTEAFF	TGTGCCATCAGCCCCTCCCCGTTAGGGGCGAACACTGAAGCTTTCTTT
-	TRBV5-1	-	TRBJ1-1	CASSSRTVLNTEAFF	TGCGCCAGCAGCTCGAGGACTGTCTTGAACACTGAAGCTTTCTTT
TRBD1	TRBV15	-	TRBJ2-7	CATSGRQGYEQYF	TGTGCCACCAGCGGGAGACAGGGCTACGAGCAGTACTTC
TRBD1	TRBV2	-	TRBJ1-4	CASSQDRGSHEKLFF	TGTGCCAGCAGTCAGGACAGGGGAAGCCATGAAAAACTGTTTTTT
-	TRBV11-2	once	TRBJ2-1	CASSLVIPYNEQFF	TGTGCCAGCAGCTTAGTAATCCCTTACAATGAGCAGTTCTTC
-	TRBV4-1	-	TRBJ1-4	CASSQDEHFREKLFF	TGCGCCAGCAGCCAAGACGAGCATTTCAGGGAAAAACTGTTTTTT
TRBD2	TRBV5-6	-	TRBJ2-1	CASSLGGSGEIF	TGTGCCAGCAGCTTGGGTGGCAGCGGGGAGATCTTC
TRBD2	TRBV9	-	TRBJ2-5	CASSVSGKRGGEETQYF	TGTGCCAGCAGCGTTTCGGGAAAGCGGGGGGGCGAAGAGACCCAGTACTTC
TRBD2	TRBV6-5	once	TRBJ2-7	CASTPAGPYSYEQYF	TGTGCCAGCACCCCAGCGGGGCCGTACTCCTACGAGCAGTACTTC
-	TRBV4-1	-	TRBJ1-2	CASSQEGGRGGWGYTF	TGCGCCAGCAGCCAAGAAGGTGGGCGCGGAGGATGGGGCTACACCTTC
-	TRBV29-1	-	TRBJ1-2	CSVVDNGYTF	TGCAGCGTTGTCGACAATGGCTACACCTTC
TRBD2	TRBV4-1	-	TRBJ2-1	CASSQDEQRGGYNEQFF	TGCGCCAGCAGCCAAGACGAGCAGCGGGGGGGCTACAATGAGCAGTTCTTC
-	TRBV5-8	once	TRBJ1-2	CASSLTFYGYTF	TGTGCCAGCAGCTTGACTTTCTATGGCTACACCTTC
-	TRBV21-1	-	TRBJ2-5	CASSAGGTSGGPAPRTQYF	TGTGCCAGCAGCGCGGGAGGGACTAGCGGGGGTCCTGCCCCAAGGACCCAGTACTTC
-	TRBV18	-	TRBJ2-7	CASSPPGGSHPYEQYF	TGTGCCAGCTCACCACCAGGAGGTAGCCACCCCTACGAGCAGTACTTC
-	TRBV27	-	TRBJ2-5	CASSLTGEGQETQYF	TGTGCCAGCAGTTTAACAGGCGAAGGTCAAGAGACCCAGTACTTC